This record looks at one T cell receptor (beta chain) sequence and its context. The antigen is unknown. This record belongs to a study of cytomegalovirus exposure and HLA in healthy donors. Looking at the study overall: In a previous analysis, about 100 million unique TCR beta sequences were found from 170 million or so T cells. Study findings and constraints: Reported findings show TCR beta sequences accurately forecast HLA-A and HLA-B alleles in most subjects.

Vbeta (60) and Jbeta (13) primers were used in the PCR. Profiling relied on immunoSEQ multiplex PCR, and the TCRdb table lists in-frame clones only, not all of them. Among roughly 190,000 clones listed, 65% to 85% were seen once. Germline CDR1 reads LNHDA; CDR2 reads SQIVND (reference sequence). The germline V and J ends were trimmed by 9 bases and 4 bases, with 18 bases remaining between them. CDR3 length equals 14 residues. Material for sequencing was PBMCs. This TCR was sampled from a woman younger than 35 in good health and CMV-seronegative. The rearrangement joins TRBV19 to TRBJ1-2; possibly TRBD1 for D (5 bases). The CDR3 sequence is CASKLGADAYGYTF. CDR3 nucleotides: TGTGCCAGCAAATTAGGGGCGGATGCCTATGGCTACACCTTC.